A selection of T cell receptor beta chains follows, all from one sample in a study of identical twins. Each CDR3 protein gets one entry after TCRdb re-called the 5' RACE reads with MiXCR. The profile shows roughly 230,000 distinct CDR3 sequences, around 8.8% of them singletons. The data also belong to a second study, concerning yellow fever vaccine responses in identical twins.

The sequencing input was CD8+ T cells sorted from blood. Receptor source: a woman aged 18 to 35 in good health. Each CDR3 is given with its conserved first and last residue. The D gene is left open where the match is weak. Expanded clones get a size class; other rows say once, few or many, or leave the size out.

>TRBV7-9|TRBD1|many|TRBJ2-2|15
TGTGCCAGCAGCTCGGGACAGGGAAACACCGGGGAGCTGTTTTTT
CASSSGQGNTGELFF
>TRBV4-2|NA|many|TRBJ2-4|15
TGTGCCAGCAGCCAAGACCGGGAGTACAAAAACATTCAGTACTTC
CASSQDREYKNIQYF
>TRBV11-2|NA|few|TRBJ2-7|18
TGTGCCAGCAGCTTAGAGACAGAACTATTAGTGGGTTCCTACGAGCAGTACTTC
CASSLETELLVGSYEQYF
>TRBV7-2|TRBD2|NA|TRBJ2-1|16
TGTGCCAGCAGCCCCCTAGCGGGGGGGCCGGGCAATGAGCAGTTCTTC
CASSPLAGGPGNEQFF
>TRBV12-3/TRBV12-4|TRBD2|few|TRBJ2-5|16
TGTGCCAGCAGTTTAAGTACAGCGGGAGTCCAAGAGACCCAGTACTTC
CASSLSTAGVQETQYF
>TRBV3-1|NA|NA|TRBJ1-4|14
TGTGCCAGCAGCCAACCGGAGGCGGATGAAAAACTGTTTTTT
CASSQPEADEKLFF
>TRBV7-6|NA|NA|TRBJ2-7|13
TGTGCCAGCAGCCCTGAGATCAGTGGCGAGCAGTACTTC
CASSPEISGEQYF
>TRBV7-2|NA|few|TRBJ2-7|14
TGTGCCAGCAGCTTAGAGCCTAGTCCGGGGGAGCAGTACTTC
CASSLEPSPGEQYF
>TRBV9|TRBD2|few|TRBJ2-5|19
TGTGCCAGCAGCGTAGCTACTAGCGGGGGGCCTCCGTACCAAGAGACCCAGTACTTC
CASSVATSGGPPYQETQYF
>TRBV7-9|TRBD1|NA|TRBJ2-5|15
TGTGCCAGCAGCCTTCGGGACAGGGATCAAGAGACCCAGTACTTC
CASSLRDRDQETQYF
>TRBV12-3/TRBV12-4|NA|many|TRBJ2-7|12
TGTGCCAGCAGCTATAGTATATACGAGCAGTACTTC
CASSYSIYEQYF
>TRBV27|TRBD1|NA|TRBJ2-5|13
TGTGCCAGCAGTTTAGGCAGGGGGGAGACCCAGTACTTC
CASSLGRGETQYF
>TRBV2|TRBD2|few|TRBJ2-3|15
TGTGCCTCCCAGGAGGCGGGGGGGCCGGGAGATACGCAGTATTTT
CASQEAGGPGDTQYF
>TRBV7-9|TRBD1|NA|TRBJ2-7|16
TGTGCCAGCAGCCTTCCCTCGGGACAGGGGACCTACGAGCAGTACTTC
CASSLPSGQGTYEQYF
>TRBV2|NA|few|TRBJ2-5|13
TGTGCCAGCAGTGCAGTAGGGGAGGAGACCCAGTACTTC
CASSAVGEETQYF
>TRBV9|TRBD1|NA|TRBJ1-5|14
TGTGCCAGCAGCGGCGGGACAGGTCATCAGCCCCAGCATTTT
CASSGGTGHQPQHF
>TRBV7-8|TRBD1|NA|TRBJ2-5|16
TGTGCCAGCAGCTTGCCCGCTACAGGGGAACAAGAGACCCAGTACTTC
CASSLPATGEQETQYF
>TRBV20-1|TRBD2|many|TRBJ2-5|16
TGCAGTGCTAGACAGTTCGCTAGCGGATACCAAGAGACCCAGTACTTC
CSARQFASGYQETQYF
>TRBV15|TRBD2|many|TRBJ2-7|16
TGTGCCACCAGCAGTGTAGGACTAGCGGCCGCCTACGAGCAGTACTTC
CATSSVGLAAAYEQYF
>TRBV27|TRBD2|NA|TRBJ2-5|16
TGTGCCAGCAGTTTATCCGGGACTAGGTCGAAAGAGACCCAGTACTTC
CASSLSGTRSKETQYF
>TRBV4-1|NA|NA|TRBJ2-2|17
TGCGCCAGCAGCCCCCGGGTGGTCCCTGCGAACACCGGGGAGCTGTTTTTT
CASSPRVVPANTGELFF
>TRBV7-9|TRBD2|few|TRBJ2-1|15
TGTGCCAGCAGCTTTACCCTAGCGGGAGGGAGTGAGCAGTTCTTC
CASSFTLAGGSEQFF
>TRBV29-1|NA|few|TRBJ2-7|13
TGCAGCGTGCCTGGGGGCCCCCGAGACGAGCAGTACTTC
CSVPGGPRDEQYF
>TRBV28|NA|few|TRBJ2-7|14
TGTGCCAGCAGTTCTCCGGGACAAATGTACGAGCAGTACTTC
CASSSPGQMYEQYF
>TRBV6-2/TRBV6-3|NA|NA|TRBJ1-5|16
TGTGCCAGCAGTTACTCCGGCGTATGGGGCAATCAGCCCCAGCATTTT
CASSYSGVWGNQPQHF
>TRBV12-3/TRBV12-4|TRBD1|many|TRBJ2-1|17
TGTGCCAGCAGTCGCGAACAGGGGAGTAGGGCCTACAATGAGCAGTTCTTC
CASSREQGSRAYNEQFF
>TRBV6-2/TRBV6-3|TRBD2|few|TRBJ2-3|16
TGTGCCAGCAGTTACTCACTAGCGGGAGACCCAGATACGCAGTATTTT
CASSYSLAGDPDTQYF
>TRBV9|TRBD2|NA|TRBJ2-5|16
TGTGCCAGCAGCGCCCCGGGGGGGCGCGAGTGGGAGACCCAGTACTTC
CASSAPGGREWETQYF
>TRBV7-9|NA|many|TRBJ2-3|14
TGTGCCAGCAGCTTAAGCCAGGGAGGCGATACGCAGTATTTT
CASSLSQGGDTQYF
>TRBV27|NA|many|TRBJ2-1|15
TGTGCCAGCGGATTGACGGGAGCCTCCTACAATGAGCAGTTCTTC
CASGLTGASYNEQFF
>TRBV24-1|TRBD1|NA|TRBJ2-5|14
TGTGCCACCAGTGATGACAGGGGGCATGAGACCCAGTACTTC
CATSDDRGHETQYF